Presented here are 5 T cell receptor beta chains from one specimen sequenced in a study of shared clonotypes between healthy human individuals. Profiled with immunoSEQ multiplex PCR; TCRdb holds only in-frame clones, not every one. The data contain approximately 470,000 clones, over 70% of them singletons. Sequenced: PBMCs. Source of these receptors: a woman aged 40 to 50 in good health. Some clones in this sample may be carry-over from other donors' samples.

Regarding this clone: A far larger clone is only one base removed, so a read error is likely. This chain's CDR3 is CAWSVIGWQNTEAFF. The CDR3 nucleotides read TGTGCCTGGAGTGTAATAGGATGGCAGAACACTGAAGCTTTCTTT. The chain couples TRBV30 to TRBJ1-1, with unresolved D. Trimming removed 0 bases at V and 1 base at J, with 12 bases between. CDR1 and CDR2 from the germline V gene are GTSNPN and SVGIG (reference sequence). The CDR3 is 15 residues long.

The V and J genes are TRBV28 and TRBJ1-4, with 9 bases lining up with TRBD1. CDR3 size: 16 residues. Germline CDR1 reads MDHEN; CDR2 reads SYDVKM. The ends lost 4 bases at V and 4 bases at J; junction bases unmatched: 7. CDR3 residues: CASSYGTGTVNEKLFF. The DNA of the CDR3 is TGTGCCAGCAGTTATGGGACAGGGACTGTTAATGAAAAACTGTTTTTT.

V usage is TRBV4-1 and J usage is TRBJ1-1; D is possibly TRBD1 (6 bases). Germline lookup yields CDR1 MGHRA and CDR2 YSYEKL. Trimming cost V 0 bases and J 7 bases, with 18 bases left between them. CDR3 size: 16 residues. The CDR3 here is CASSQDGGTRILEAFF. The CDR3 DNA reads as TGCGCCAGCAGCCAAGATGGGGGCACTCGCATCCTTGAAGCTTTCTTT.

V and J are TRBV13 and TRBJ2-7; 12 bases align to TRBD1. V was clipped by 3 bases and J by 5 bases; unmatched bases: 5. The germline V gene has CDR1 PRHDT and CDR2 FYEKMQ (reference sequence). This CDR3 has 15 residues. DNA of the CDR3: TGTGCCAGCAGCTTTTCGGGACAGGGGGCCCACGAGCAGTACTTC. It is translated as CASSFSGQGAHEQYF.

The V and J genes are TRBV28 and TRBJ1-5; TRBD1 aligns across 9 bases. V shed 3 bases and J 3 bases; nucleotides not matched to a gene: 15. Germline-derived CDR1 and CDR2 are MDHEN and SYDVKM. This CDR3 has 19 amino acids. The CDR3: CASSFPDWGQGRPNQPQHF. CDR3 in DNA: TGTGCCAGCAGTTTTCCGGATTGGGGACAGGGAAGGCCCAATCAGCCCCAGCATTTT.